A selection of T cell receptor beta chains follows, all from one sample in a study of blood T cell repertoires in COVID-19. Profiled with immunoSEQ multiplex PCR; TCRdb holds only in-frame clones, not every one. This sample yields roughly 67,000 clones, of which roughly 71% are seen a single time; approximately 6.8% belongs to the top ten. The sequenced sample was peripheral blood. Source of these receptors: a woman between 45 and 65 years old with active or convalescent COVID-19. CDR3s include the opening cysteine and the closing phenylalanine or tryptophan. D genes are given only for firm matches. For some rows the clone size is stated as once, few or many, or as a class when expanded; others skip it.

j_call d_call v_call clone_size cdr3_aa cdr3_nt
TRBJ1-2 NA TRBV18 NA CASSPSDRPSGYTF TGTGCCAGCTCACCCTCGGACAGACCTTCTGGCTACACCTTC
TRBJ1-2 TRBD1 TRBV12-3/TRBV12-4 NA CASSWDRGEGYTF TGTGCCAGCAGTTGGGACAGGGGGGAAGGCTACACCTTC
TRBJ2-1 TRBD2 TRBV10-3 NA CATQPSGSGAGFF TGTGCCACACAACCTAGCGGGAGTGGGGCGGGGTTCTTC
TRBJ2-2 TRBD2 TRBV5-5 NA CASSLRREGSGELFF TGTGCCAGCAGCTTGCGGCGGGAGGGGTCCGGGGAGCTGTTTTTT
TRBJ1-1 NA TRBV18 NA CASSPRETANTEAFF TGTGCCAGCTCACCACGCGAGACAGCGAACACTGAAGCTTTCTTT
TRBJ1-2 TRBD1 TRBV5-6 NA CASSFAGTGPGYTF TGTGCCAGCAGCTTTGCCGGGACAGGCCCCGGCTACACCTTC
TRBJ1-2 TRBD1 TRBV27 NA CASSLGTGAGYTF TGTGCCAGCAGTTTGGGGACAGGGGCCGGCTACACCTTC
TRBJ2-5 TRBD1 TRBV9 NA CASSVGGTGHQETQYF TGTGCCAGCAGCGTAGGTGGGACAGGGCATCAAGAGACCCAGTACTTC
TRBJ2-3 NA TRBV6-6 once CATRDFPPDTQYF TGTGCCACCCGGGACTTTCCGCCAGATACGCAGTATTTT
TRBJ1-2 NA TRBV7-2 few CASSPQVSNYGYTF TGTGCCAGCAGCCCACAGGTTTCGAACTATGGCTACACCTTC
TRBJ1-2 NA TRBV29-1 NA CSVDAGTRYYGYTF TGCAGCGTTGACGCGGGGACTCGATACTATGGCTACACCTTC
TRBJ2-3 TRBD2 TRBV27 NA CASSLGLAGAPDTQYF TGTGCCAGCAGTTTAGGACTAGCGGGAGCCCCAGATACGCAGTATTTT
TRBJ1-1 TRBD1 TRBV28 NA CASSLLAGQGNTEAFF TGTGCCAGCAGTTTACTGGCGGGACAGGGAAACACTGAAGCTTTCTTT
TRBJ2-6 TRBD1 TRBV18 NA CASSPWGQGAGANVLTF TGTGCCAGCTCACCATGGGGACAGGGGGCTGGGGCCAACGTCCTGACTTTC
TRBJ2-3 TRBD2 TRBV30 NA CAWSVRGGRADTQYF TGTGCCTGGAGTGTTCGGGGGGGACGGGCAGATACGCAGTATTTT
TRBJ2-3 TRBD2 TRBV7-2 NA CASSPGLGQDTQYF TGTGCCAGCAGCCCAGGACTAGGACAAGATACGCAGTATTTT
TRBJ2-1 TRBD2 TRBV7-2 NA CASSFLLAGELGEQFF TGTGCCAGCAGCTTCCTCCTAGCGGGAGAACTGGGTGAGCAGTTCTTC
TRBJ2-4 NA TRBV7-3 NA CASSSGLLGGIQYF TGTGCCAGCAGCTCAGGACTCCTGGGGGGCATTCAGTACTTC
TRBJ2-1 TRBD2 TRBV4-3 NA CASSLEGGSIDEQFF TGCGCCAGCAGCCTTGAGGGCGGGAGTATCGATGAGCAGTTCTTC
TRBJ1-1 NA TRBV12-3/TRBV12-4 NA CASRKQGKAFF TGTGCCAGCAGAAAACAGGGTAAAGCTTTCTTT
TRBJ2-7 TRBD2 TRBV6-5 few CASSTGTSGYEQYF TGTGCCAGCAGTACCGGGACTAGCGGTTACGAGCAGTACTTC
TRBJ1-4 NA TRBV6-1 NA CASSEVAGREKLFF TGTGCCAGCAGTGAAGTCGCAGGGAGGGAAAAACTGTTTTTT
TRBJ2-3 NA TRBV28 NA CASSLRKLLPDTQYF TGTGCCAGCAGTTTACGTAAACTTCTCCCAGATACGCAGTATTTT
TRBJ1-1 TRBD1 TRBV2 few CASSPDRGGTEAFF TGTGCCAGCAGCCCCGACAGGGGGGGGACTGAAGCTTTCTTT
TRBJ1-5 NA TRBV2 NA CASSGRQGMNSNQPQHF TGTGCCAGCAGTGGCCGGCAGGGGATGAATAGCAATCAGCCCCAGCATTTT
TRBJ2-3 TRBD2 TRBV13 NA CASSLKLAGGTDTQYF TGTGCCAGCAGCTTAAAGCTAGCGGGAGGGACAGATACGCAGTATTTT
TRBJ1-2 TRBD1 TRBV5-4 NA CASSLPTGALDGYTF TGTGCCAGCAGCTTGCCGACAGGGGCCCTCGATGGCTACACCTTC
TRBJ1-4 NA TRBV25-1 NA CASSEKGGVEKLFF TGTGCCAGCAGTGAAAAGGGGGGGGTTGAAAAACTGTTTTTT
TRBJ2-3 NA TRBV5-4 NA CASSSRQGTDTQYF TGTGCCAGCAGCTCACGACAGGGCACAGATACGCAGTATTTT
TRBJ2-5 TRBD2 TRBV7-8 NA CASSPKVSGDQETQYF TGTGCCAGCAGCCCTAAGGTTAGCGGGGACCAAGAGACCCAGTACTTC
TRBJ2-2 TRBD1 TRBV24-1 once CATSDPRTGKNTGELFF TGTGCCACCAGTGATCCCCGGACAGGGAAGAACACCGGGGAGCTGTTTTTT
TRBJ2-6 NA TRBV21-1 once CASSKGSGRAGANVLTF TGTGCCAGCAGCAAAGGTAGCGGGAGGGCCGGGGCCAACGTCCTGACTTTC
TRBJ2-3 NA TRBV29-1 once CSVVSRTGADTQYF TGCAGCGTTGTGTCCCGAACCGGGGCAGATACGCAGTATTTT
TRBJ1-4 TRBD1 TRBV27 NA CASSPRTGYSSTNEKLFF TGTGCCAGCAGTCCCCGGACAGGTTACTCTTCAACTAATGAAAAACTGTTTTTT
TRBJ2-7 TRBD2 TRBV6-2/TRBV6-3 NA CASSPLAGFYEQYF TGTGCCAGCAGTCCACTAGCGGGTTTCTACGAGCAGTACTTC
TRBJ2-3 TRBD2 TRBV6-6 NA CASTLHGLASTDTQYF TGTGCCAGCACCTTACACGGACTAGCGAGCACAGATACGCAGTATTTT
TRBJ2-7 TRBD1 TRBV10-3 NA CAISEGTGNSYEQYF TGTGCCATCAGTGAGGGGACAGGGAACTCCTACGAGCAGTACTTC
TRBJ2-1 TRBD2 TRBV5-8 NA CASKDSGFSYNEQFF TGTGCCAGCAAGGATAGCGGGTTCTCCTACAATGAGCAGTTCTTC
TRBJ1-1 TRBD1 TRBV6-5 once CASSSPTGARRAFF TGTGCCAGCAGTTCGCCGACAGGGGCCCGGCGAGCTTTCTTT
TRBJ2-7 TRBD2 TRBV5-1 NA CASSLGRAYEQYF TGCGCCAGCAGCTTAGGGAGGGCCTACGAGCAGTACTTC
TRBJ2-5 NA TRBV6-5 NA CASTEQYQETQYF TGTGCCAGCACCGAACAGTACCAAGAGACCCAGTACTTC
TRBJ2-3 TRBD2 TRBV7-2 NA CASSLGAGSGRADTQYF TGTGCCAGCAGCTTAGGGGCCGGGAGCGGGAGGGCAGATACGCAGTATTTT
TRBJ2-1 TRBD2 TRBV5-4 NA CASSSELAGTGNEQFF TGTGCCAGCAGCTCGGAACTAGCGGGAACGGGAAATGAGCAGTTCTTC
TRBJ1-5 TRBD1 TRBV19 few CASKIGPGTGSQPQHF TGTGCCTCCAAGATCGGCCCCGGGACAGGGAGTCAGCCCCAGCATTTT
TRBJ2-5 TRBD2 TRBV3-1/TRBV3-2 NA CASSPGPSGRTKTQYF TGTGCCAGCAGCCCTGGACCTAGCGGGAGGACCAAGACCCAGTACTTC
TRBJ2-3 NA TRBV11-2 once CASSFYRHGDTQYF TGTGCCAGCAGCTTTTACAGGCATGGAGATACGCAGTATTTT
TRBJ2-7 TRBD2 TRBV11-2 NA CASSLNPGLAGYEQYF TGTGCCAGCAGCCTAAACCCCGGACTAGCTGGGTACGAGCAGTACTTC
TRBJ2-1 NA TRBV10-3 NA CAISPQVGGSYNEQFF TGTGCCATCAGCCCCCAGGTGGGGGGCTCCTACAATGAGCAGTTCTTC
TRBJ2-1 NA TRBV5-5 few CASSPSGGNSYNEQFF TGTGCCAGCAGCCCGAGTGGGGGCAACTCCTACAATGAGCAGTTCTTC
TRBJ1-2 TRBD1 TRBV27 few CASRPAQGARGYTF TGTGCCAGCAGGCCTGCCCAGGGGGCGCGAGGCTACACCTTC
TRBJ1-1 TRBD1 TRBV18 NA CASSLRPGQGATEAFF TGTGCCAGCTCACTCCGCCCCGGACAGGGGGCGACTGAAGCTTTCTTT
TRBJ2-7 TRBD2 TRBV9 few CASSLSGRAYEQYF TGTGCCAGCAGCCTTAGCGGGAGGGCCTACGAGCAGTACTTC
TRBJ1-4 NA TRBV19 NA CASSLNLGGNEKLFF TGTGCCAGTAGCCTGAACCTGGGGGGGAATGAAAAACTGTTTTTT
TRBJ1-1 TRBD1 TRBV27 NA CASSSDRATEAFF TGTGCCAGCAGTTCAGACAGGGCGACTGAAGCTTTCTTT
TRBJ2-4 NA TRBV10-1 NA CASSESCLSRDSGRGGNIQYF TGCGCCAGCAGTGAGTCTTGCCTGTCCCGGGACAGTGGCCGGGGGGGAAACATTCAGTACTTC